The T cell receptor beta chain under discussion was sequenced for a study of T cell responses to AZD1222 COVID-19 vaccine. CDR1 and CDR2 (germline): MDHEN, SYDVKM. CDR3 length equals 12 residues. Sequencing was performed with immunoSEQ multiplex PCR; in TCRdb, only in-frame clones are kept and a portion is missing. The sample lists 110,000 to 150,000 clones; 89% were seen once. For this clone: Sequence at one end of the junction differs from germline and may be a read error.

This chain links TRBV28 with TRBJ1-1; D is uncertain. This receptor was obtained from an adult in good health. This material consisted of peripheral blood, taken on day 0 of AZD1222 vaccination. Here the CDR3 DNA reads TGTGCCAGCAGTTCCCGTCTAGAGTTCAGCTATTTT. Amino acid sequence: CASSSRLEFSYF.